At least ten counts were recorded for the clone carrying this T cell receptor beta chain. Antigen: not known. V was cut by 6 bases and J by 5 bases, with 20 bases left in between. The CDR3 extends over 15 amino acids. The V gene's germline CDR1 is MGHDK and CDR2 SYGVNS. This sample stems from a study of metastatic and nonmetastatic thyroid tumors. Study as a whole: A comparison of repertoires was made across blood and tumor or nodule tissue from malignant and benign thyroid patients.

Ahead of thyroid surgery, no patient had received treatment of any kind. Findings and limits, study-wide: It was reportedly found that TCR beta diversity was significantly higher in malignant thyroid tumors than in benign nodules, a difference seen in both blood and tumor samples.

Original methodology: Using the CDR3 differences seen across clinicopathological groups, the authors built a distant-metastasis classifier for papillary thyroid cancer, which was meant to discriminate distant-metastatic patients. TCRdb re-called clones from the PCR reads using MiXCR. Here the V and J calls rest on TCRdb's processing, not on the authors' analysis. In the table there are 40,000 or so clones, approximately 19% of which are singletons. The V and J genes are TRBV25-1 and TRBJ2-7, with D perhaps TRBD1 or TRBD2 (6 bases each). This clonotype originated in a female donor with papillary thyroid cancer or a benign thyroid nodule (not recorded which). Some clones in this sample may be carry-over from other donors' samples. Sequencing input: blood. The chain's CDR3 is CASRGAEGSNHEQYF. In nucleotides, the CDR3 is TGTGCCAGCAGGGGGGCGGAGGGCAGTAACCACGAGCAGTACTTC.